The text below deals with one TCR beta chain. Its antigen is as yet unknown. This sample is drawn from a study of T cell repertoires in cytomegalovirus infection. Study findings and constraints: The ex vivo response was dominated by HLA-C-restricted CMV-specific TCR beta clonotypes.

Germline CDR1 and CDR2: LGHDT and YNNKEL (reference sequence). The CDR3 length is 20 residues. Deletions cut 2 bases from V and 4 bases from J, with 28 bases between. TCRdb called the reads again in MiXCR, with one record for every CDR3 protein. The sample has about 830,000 distinct CDR3 sequences, approximately 32% seen once; the top ten hold around 12%. The input for sequencing was cultured CD8+ T cells from PBMCs, taken from culture after CMV antigen stimulation. This clonotype was sampled from a human donor in good health (CMV status not recorded). Some clones in this sample may be carry-over from other donors' samples. This chain connects TRBV3-1 to TRBJ2-3; TRBD2 might be the D (6 bases). This CDR3 is CASSQNTLAADLRSADTQYF. CDR3 in DNA: TGTGCCAGCAGCCAAAACACACTAGCAGCAGATCTTCGAAGCGCAGATACGCAGTATTTT.